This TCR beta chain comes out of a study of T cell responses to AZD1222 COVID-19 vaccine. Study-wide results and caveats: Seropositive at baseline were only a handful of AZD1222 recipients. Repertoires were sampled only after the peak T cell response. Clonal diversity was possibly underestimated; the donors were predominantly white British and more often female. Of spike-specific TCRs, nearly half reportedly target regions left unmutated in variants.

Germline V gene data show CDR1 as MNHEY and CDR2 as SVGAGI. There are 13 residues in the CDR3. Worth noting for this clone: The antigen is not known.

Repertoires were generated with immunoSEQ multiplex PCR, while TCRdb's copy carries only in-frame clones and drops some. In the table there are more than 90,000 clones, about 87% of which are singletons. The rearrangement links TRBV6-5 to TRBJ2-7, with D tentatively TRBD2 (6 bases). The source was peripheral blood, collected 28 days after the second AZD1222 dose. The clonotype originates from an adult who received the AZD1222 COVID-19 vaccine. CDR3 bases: TGTGTCTCTCTTGAGTGGGGGGACTACGAGCAGTACTTC. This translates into CVSLEWGDYEQYF.